Listed here are 11 T cell receptor beta chains from one sample, sequenced in a study of long-term antiretroviral therapy in people with HIV. The assay, immunoSEQ v3.0, was run at survey level. The method was immunoSEQ multiplex PCR; TCRdb's version includes in-frame clones alone and lacks a portion of them. The top ten hold 3% to 4% of the sample, which has approximately 35,000 clones, about 93% seen once. Sequences were derived from unsorted PBMCs, sampled around 5.4 years after starting antiretroviral therapy. The receptor source for this set is a woman between 50 and 59 years old with HIV.

The chain joins TRBV4-2 to TRBJ1-2; tentative D call: TRBD1 (6 bases). This CDR3 comprises 16 residues. V was pared by 0 bases and J by 7 bases, with 18 bases between. The germline V gene encodes CDR1 LGHNA and CDR2 YNFKEQ. CDR3 in DNA: TGTGCCAGCAGCCAAGAGGGTGACAGGCCTCTCGCTGGCTACACCTTC. Its protein is CASSQEGDRPLAGYTF.

The J gene is TRBJ1-5, the V gene TRBV7-9, with 7 bases lining up with TRBD1. V gave up 5 bases and J gave up 0 bases; unmatched junction bases: 4. The CDR3 length is 15 residues. CDR1 is SEHNR, CDR2 FQNEAQ, per germline (reference sequence). The CDR3: CASSQGGDSNQPQHF. CDR3 DNA sequence: TGTGCCAGCAGCCAGGGGGGGGATAGCAATCAGCCCCAGCATTTT.

The count of this clone is one. The chain recombines TRBV4-2 with TRBJ1-3; no clear D. The CDR3 spans 18 residues. Germline V gene lookup returns CDR1 LGHNA and CDR2 YNFKEQ. The V gene lost 1 base and the J gene lost 0 bases, with 16 bases spanning the gap. In DNA, the CDR3 is TGTGCCAGCAGCCAAGGGTTGGGAGGGATCGACTCTGGAAACACCATATATTTT. This sequence encodes CASSQGLGGIDSGNTIYF.

The rearrangement uses TRBV6-1 and TRBJ2-2; D possibly uses TRBD1 or TRBD2 (6 bases each). The length of the CDR3 is 17 residues. Germline V gene sequence: CDR1 MNHNS, CDR2 SASEGT. The V end was cut by 2 bases, the J end by 3 bases, with 16 bases between. The CDR3 nucleotides are TGTGCCAGCAGTGAATCGAATCGGAGGGGGGACACCGGGGAGCTGTTTTTT. It encodes CASSESNRRGDTGELFF.

The gene calls are TRBV5-5 and TRBJ1-2; D not certain. This CDR3 is built from 14 residues. The germline V gene has CDR1 SGHKS and CDR2 YYEKEE (reference sequence). The V end was cut by 4 bases, the J end by 3 bases, with 13 bases between. The CDR3 DNA sequence: TGTGCCAGCAGCCCGCCGGCAGGATACTATGGCTACACCTTC. Encoded protein: CASSPPAGYYGYTF. The entire variable domain, with the rest obtained from reference TRBV5-5 and TRBJ1-2, is as follows: DAGVTQSPTHLIKTRGQQVTLRCSPISGHKSVSWYQQVLGQGPQFIFQYYEKEERGRGNFPDRFSARQFPNYSSELNVNALLLGDSALYLCASSPPAGYYGYTFGSGTRLTVV.

This clone was seen just once. V gene TRBV7-9 combines with J gene TRBJ2-1; 7 nucleotides match TRBD2. CDR1 is SEHNR, CDR2 FQNEAQ, per germline (reference sequence). The CDR3 covers 15 residues. The V and J ends lost 4 bases and 0 bases, in that order; junction bases with no gene match: 3. CDR3 nucleotides: TGTGCCAGCAGCTCTAGCGGAAACTCCTACAATGAGCAGTTCTTC. This translates into CASSSSGNSYNEQFF.

The chain has TRBV5-6 and TRBJ2-7; the match to TRBD1 covers 11 bases. Germline CDR1 reads SGHDT; CDR2 reads YYEEEE. After removal of 4 bases from V and 2 bases from J, the junction contained 5 bases not matched to a gene. The CDR3 is made up of 15 amino acids. DNA of the CDR3: TGTGCCAGCAGCCCCGGGGACAGGGGGACCTACGAGCAGTACTTC. It is translated as CASSPGDRGTYEQYF.

The V gene is TRBV21-1, the J gene TRBJ2-5. TRBV21-1 is an annotated pseudogene. The CDR3 runs to 18 residues. CDR3 in DNA: TGTGCCAGCAGCAACCCCTTGATAGGAGACATAACCCAAGAGACCCAGTACTTC. Its translation: CASSNPLIGDITQETQYF.

The chain uses TRBV10-3 and TRBJ1-3; D is ambiguous. Germline CDR1 reads ENHRY; CDR2 reads SYGVKD. The germline V and J ends were trimmed by 10 bases and 0 bases, with 16 bases remaining between them. The CDR3 length is 15 residues. CDR3 coding DNA: TGTGCCAGCGATGGGCACGGAGTCTCTGGAAACACCATATATTTT. Translating it yields CASDGHGVSGNTIYF.

As regards this clone: The same CDR3 is also encoded by other DNA sequences in this sample. J is TRBJ2-3 and V is TRBV7-9, with D uncertain. This CDR3 is 12 amino acids long. Trimming cost V 5 bases and J 0 bases, with 3 bases left between them. Germline V CDR1 and CDR2: SEHNR, FQNEAQ (reference sequence). The CDR3 loop is CASSPSTDTQYF. The CDR3 coding sequence is TGTGCCAGCAGCCCCAGCACAGATACGCAGTATTTT.

This sequence joins TRBV6-1 and TRBJ1-1; D remains ambiguous. Germline V gene sequence: CDR1 MNHNS, CDR2 SASEGT. Trimming took off 2 bases at V and 6 bases at J, with 10 bases between the two ends. This CDR3 spans 13 amino acids. CDR3 sequence: CASSETFGAEAFF. The CDR3 bases are TGTGCCAGCAGTGAAACTTTTGGGGCTGAAGCTTTCTTT.